These 23 T cell receptor beta chains originate from one sample sequenced in a study of blood T cell repertoires in COVID-19. TCRdb's copy holds only in-frame clones and misses some; the assay was immunoSEQ multiplex PCR. The data show roughly 36,000 clones, 70% to 85% seen once. Sequenced sample: peripheral blood. The receptors shown here come from a human donor in a cohort sampled during active COVID-19.

The J gene is TRBJ2-5, the V gene TRBV13; TRBD2 matches 14 bases. Germline lookup yields CDR1 PRHDT and CDR2 FYEKMQ (reference sequence). V trimming: 7 bases; J trimming: 7 bases; junction bases outside the gene matches: 8. There are 15 residues in the CDR3. The CDR3 is CASTRLAGGFGTQYF. CDR3 bases: TGTGCCAGCACCCGACTAGCGGGGGGGTTTGGGACCCAGTACTTC.

This chain links TRBV21-1 with TRBJ2-1; the table names TRBD2, a call not compared with the DNA. TRBV21-1 is designated a pseudogene. The CDR3 has 18 amino acids. CDR3 residues: CASSKAQGSGSSYNEQFF. The CDR3 DNA follows: TGTGCCAGCAGCAAAGCGCAAGGTTCGGGGAGCTCCTACAATGAGCAGTTCTTC.

This chain uses TRBV5-6 with TRBJ1-3, with TRBD1 matching 7 bases. V shed 5 bases and J 1 base; nucleotides not matched to a gene: 9. The CDR3 extends over 16 amino acids. From germline, CDR1 is SGHDT and CDR2 YYEEEE. CDR3 DNA sequence: TGTGCCAGCAGATTATCAGGGGGATCTTCTGGAAACACCATATATTTT. Protein sequence: CASRLSGGSSGNTIYF.

The chain carries TRBV9 and TRBJ1-2, with 9 nucleotides matching TRBD1. CDR3 size: 18 residues. Trimming removed 4 bases from V and 7 bases from J; junction bases left unmatched: 20. Germline CDR1 reads SGDLS; CDR2 reads YYNGEE. CDR3 sequence reads: CASSPRGREEGTGRGYTF. The CDR3 DNA reads TGTGCCAGCAGCCCAAGGGGGAGAGAGGAGGGGACAGGGCGTGGCTACACCTTC.

This chain joins TRBV19 and TRBJ2-7, with D possibly being TRBD1 (6 bases). The germline CDR1 and CDR2 sequences are LNHDA and SQIVND (reference sequence). V was trimmed by 4 bases and J by 2 bases, leaving 12 bases between them. This CDR3 region has 14 residues. DNA of the CDR3: TGTGCCAGTAGTAATCGGGGACATCCCTACGAGCAGTACTTC. Residues: CASSNRGHPYEQYF.

The chain carries TRBV7-9 and TRBJ1-2, with 7 nucleotides matching TRBD1. This CDR3 is 13 amino acids long. The J segment lost 8 bases and the V segment lost 5 bases, leaving 8 bases of the junction unmatched. Germline CDR1 SEHNR, CDR2 FQNEAQ (reference sequence). The CDR3 DNA reads as TGTGCCAGCAGCCTGGGACAGCGCTTCGGCTACACCTTC. It codes for CASSLGQRFGYTF.

The J gene is TRBJ2-6, the V gene TRBV3-1 (or the pseudogene TRBV3-2); no clear D. The V end was cut by 3 bases, the J end by 0 bases, with 3 bases between. Germline CDR1 LGHDT, CDR2 YNNKEL (reference sequence). The CDR3 is 14 amino acids. The chain's CDR3 is CASSQSSGANVLTF. DNA of the CDR3: TGTGCCAGCAGCCAGAGCTCTGGGGCCAACGTCCTGACTTTC.

A single count supports this clone. The chain recombines TRBV4-1 with TRBJ2-3; D is uncertain. Looked up from germline, CDR1 is MGHRA and CDR2 is YSYEKL. This CDR3 region has 12 residues. Trimming removed 4 bases from V and 6 bases from J, with 8 bases in between. CDR3 sequence: CASSPPSDTQYF. The CDR3 coding sequence is TGCGCCAGCAGCCCCCCTTCGGATACGCAGTATTTT.

The chain combines TRBV5-5 with TRBJ1-1, with 11 bases lining up with TRBD1. The CDR3 consists of 14 residues. After removal of 5 bases from V and 4 bases from J, the junction contained 4 bases not matched to a gene. Germline lookup yields CDR1 SGHKS and CDR2 YYEKEE (reference sequence). Here the CDR3 reads CASSLGTGGTEAFF. As DNA, the CDR3 is TGTGCCAGCAGTCTTGGGACAGGGGGCACTGAAGCTTTCTTT.

The chain employs TRBV7-9 and TRBJ2-5; unclear D gene. V gave up 0 bases and J gave up 1 base, with 9 bases separating them. The CDR3 consists of 15 residues. The germline gives CDR1 SEHNR, CDR2 FQNEAQ (reference sequence). CDR3 coding DNA: TGTGCCAGCAGCTTAGCCACCACAGTCCAAGAGACCCAGTACTTC. Protein: CASSLATTVQETQYF. Full variable domain (rest looked up from reference TRBV7-9 and TRBJ2-5): DTGVSQNPRHKITKRGQNVTFRCDPISEHNRLYWYRQTLGQGPEFLTYFQNEAQLEKSRLLSDRFSAERPKGSFSTLEIQRTEQGDSAMYLCASSLATTVQETQYFGPGTRLLVL.

The chain links TRBV14 to TRBJ2-5; a possible D gene is TRBD2 (6 bases). The CDR3 has 15 residues. From germline, CDR1 is SGHDN and CDR2 FVKESK. The V end lost 7 bases, the J end lost 5 bases, and 20 bases lay between the germline ends. In DNA form, the CDR3 reads TGTGCCAGCAAGAAGAGGCAGGGACTTAGTGAGACCCAGTACTTC. Protein product: CASKKRQGLSETQYF.

This chain links TRBV3-1 (or the pseudogene TRBV3-2) with TRBJ2-7; 8 bases fit TRBD2. V dropped 2 bases and J dropped 9; count of bases not matched to a gene: 15. The CDR3 contains 16 residues. Germline V gene lookup returns CDR1 LGHDT and CDR2 YNNKEL (reference sequence). The CDR3 sequence: CASSQRPGGPSLGQYF. For the CDR3, the DNA is TGTGCCAGCAGCCAACGTCCGGGGGGGCCGAGTCTAGGGCAGTACTTC.

This chain connects TRBV7-3 to TRBJ1-2; D gene unclear. Germline V lookup: CDR1 SGHTA, CDR2 FQGTGA. This CDR3 is 18 amino acids long. Trimming shortened V by 0 bases and J by 4 bases, and 21 bases separated the two germline ends. CDR3 sequence (DNA): TGTGCCAGCAGCTTAACCGGAGGGCCGTACCGTACCTCCTATGGCTACACCTTC. This encodes CASSLTGGPYRTSYGYTF.

The rearrangement links TRBV27 to TRBJ2-1; 7 bases match TRBD2. CDR1 is MNHEY and CDR2 is SMNVEV in the germline V gene (reference sequence). CDR3 length equals 15 residues. The J segment lost 2 bases and the V segment lost 6 bases, leaving 7 bases of the junction unmatched. The CDR3 loop is CASSSRGGTYNEQFF. As DNA, the CDR3 is TGTGCCAGCAGCTCCCGCGGGGGAACCTACAATGAGCAGTTCTTC.

V gene TRBV15 combines with J gene TRBJ1-4, with D hard to call. The CDR3 covers 12 residues. From germline, CDR1 is LNHNV and CDR2 YYDKDF (reference sequence). The V end was cut by 3 bases, the J end by 8 bases, with 7 bases between. The CDR3 sequence is CATSRGGEKLFF. CDR3 sequence (DNA): TGTGCCACCAGCAGGGGAGGAGAAAAACTGTTTTTT.

The genes are TRBV6-5 and TRBJ2-5; TRBD2 aligns across 7 bases. The length of the CDR3 is 14 residues. The germline V gene encodes CDR1 MNHEY and CDR2 SVGAGI. Trimming removed 5 bases from V and 6 bases from J; junction bases left unmatched: 9. As DNA, the CDR3 is TGTGCCAGCAGTCACGACGGGGGGAGAAAGACCCAGTACTTC. This gives the protein CASSHDGGRKTQYF.

This rearrangement joins TRBV18 to TRBJ2-1; 8 bases fit TRBD2. CDR3 length: 15 amino acids. The ends lost 1 base at V and 14 bases at J; junction bases unmatched: 13. The germline V gene encodes CDR1 KGHSH and CDR2 LQKENI. This CDR3 is CASSPRLALKKWEFF. The CDR3 nucleotides are TGTGCCAGCTCACCACGACTAGCGCTTAAGAAATGGGAGTTCTTC.

This clone appeared once. The chain joins TRBV28 to TRBJ1-6; D possibly corresponds to TRBD1 (6 bases). The V gene lost 2 bases and the J gene lost 10 bases, with 15 bases spanning the gap. CDR1 and CDR2 from the germline V gene are MDHEN and SYDVKM. CDR3 length: 15 residues. The CDR3 DNA sequence: TGTGCCAGCAGTTTACTACAGGGAGTAGGATCACCCCTCCACTTT. It encodes CASSLLQGVGSPLHF.

The chain links TRBV10-3 to TRBJ2-7; 8 nucleotides align to TRBD1. CDR3 length: 15 residues. The germline V gene has CDR1 ENHRY and CDR2 SYGVKD. V gave up 10 bases and J gave up 2 bases; unmatched junction bases: 13. For the CDR3, the DNA is TGTGCCAGACGAGGGATCAGGGGGCCAGCCTACGAGCAGTACTTC. This translates into CARRGIRGPAYEQYF.

This chain joins TRBV18 and TRBJ2-2; D not resolved. From germline, CDR1 is KGHSH and CDR2 LQKENI. The CDR3 is 15 residues long. Trimming removed 2 bases at V and 1 base at J, with 8 bases between. In nucleotides, the CDR3 is TGTGCCAGCTCACCAACTGATATGAACACCGGGGAGCTGTTTTTT. It codes for CASSPTDMNTGELFF.

This chain links TRBV14 with TRBJ1-1, with 10 bases identical to TRBD1. CDR1 SGHDN and CDR2 FVKESK come from the germline V gene. J lost 10 bases, V lost 0 bases, and 11 bases had no gene match. The CDR3 covers 16 residues. CDR3 coding DNA: TGTGCCAGCAGCCAAGATCTAGGACAGGGGGACCCAGCAGCTTTCTTT. Translation: CASSQDLGQGDPAAFF.

The chain uses TRBV12-3 or TRBV12-4 and TRBJ2-1; 10 positions agree with TRBD1. The junction had 3 bases not matched to a gene; V was cut back by 6 bases and J by 7 bases. The CDR3 sequence is 13 residues long. The CDR3 spells CASRPGQGNEQFF. In DNA, the CDR3 is TGTGCCAGCAGACCGGGACAGGGGAATGAGCAGTTCTTC.

This chain connects TRBV18 to TRBJ2-2; TRBD1 matches 9 bases. Losses at the gene ends were 5 bases for V and 1 base for J; bases not matched to a gene: 2. Germline assignment: CDR1 KGHSH and CDR2 LQKENI. CDR3 length: 15 residues. The CDR3 protein is CASSAGQGNTGELFF. In nucleotides, the CDR3 is TGTGCCAGCTCAGCGGGACAGGGGAACACCGGGGAGCTGTTTTTT.